This is a list of T cell receptor beta chains from one sample in a study of blood T cell repertoires in COVID-19. Libraries were prepared by immunoSEQ multiplex PCR; TCRdb keeps only in-frame clonotypes and omits some of them. The sample records approximately 44,000 clones, over 85% being singletons. What was sequenced was peripheral blood. Receptors originate from a man aged 50-59 years with COVID-19, enrolled during active disease. CDR3s include the opening cysteine and the closing phenylalanine or tryptophan. A D gene is named only where the DNA matches it firmly. Only some rows state a clone size, as once, few, many or a class for expanded clones.

J gene | clone size | D gene | V gene | CDR3 length | CDR3 protein | CDR3 DNA
TRBJ1-5 | . | TRBD1 | TRBV2 | 14 | CASSGDRDGQPQHF | TGTGCCAGCAGTGGGGACAGGGATGGCCAGCCCCAGCATTTT
TRBJ1-5 | few | TRBD1 | TRBV4-2 | 19 | CASSQKRGTGGYSNQPQHF | TGTGCCAGCAGCCAGAAAAGGGGGACAGGGGGTTATAGCAATCAGCCCCAGCATTTT
TRBJ2-5 | . | TRBD2 | TRBV27 | 18 | CASSLTGTSGSFRETQYF | TGTGCCAGCAGTTTAACTGGGACTAGCGGGAGTTTCCGGGAGACCCAGTACTTC
TRBJ2-1 | once | TRBD2 | TRBV19 | 14 | CASNAGGGIDEQFF | TGTGCCAGTAATGCGGGAGGGGGGATCGATGAGCAGTTCTTC
TRBJ1-1 | . | . | TRBV30 | 12 | CAWSVRGFGAFF | TGTGCCTGGAGTGTACGTGGTTTCGGGGCTTTCTTT
TRBJ1-1 | . | TRBD1 | TRBV5-1 | 14 | CASSSTGDSPEAFF | TGCGCCAGCAGCTCTACAGGGGACTCCCCTGAAGCTTTCTTT
TRBJ1-4 | . | . | TRBV7-9 | 14 | CASSLWGANEKLFF | TGTGCCAGCAGCTTATGGGGAGCTAATGAAAAACTGTTTTTT
TRBJ2-7 | . | . | TRBV19 | 16 | CASSITRPEGPYEQYF | TGTGCCAGTAGTATAACCAGGCCGGAGGGCCCCTACGAGCAGTACTTC
TRBJ2-3 | . | TRBD2 | TRBV5-4 | 16 | CASSWGLAGSSDTQYF | TGTGCCAGCAGCTGGGGACTAGCGGGAAGCTCAGATACGCAGTATTTT
TRBJ1-1 | . | . | TRBV6-5 | 14 | CASSAPGTGVEAFF | TGTGCCAGCAGCGCCCCCGGGACGGGAGTTGAAGCTTTCTTT
TRBJ2-3 | . | . | TRBV5-4 | 15 | CASSFRDSLRSTQYF | TGTGCCAGCAGCTTCCGGGACTCTCTTCGGAGTACGCAGTATTTT
TRBJ2-6 | few | . | TRBV7-9 | 16 | CASSPSFRTGANVLTF | TGTGCCAGCAGCCCCAGTTTTCGGACAGGGGCCAACGTCCTGACTTTC
TRBJ2-5 | . | . | TRBV15 | 13 | CATSRARGETQYF | TGTGCCACCAGCAGAGCCAGAGGAGAGACCCAGTACTTC
TRBJ1-5 | . | . | TRBV21-1 | 18 | CASSLPGGRGRSNQPQHF | TGTGCCAGCAGTCTCCCGGGGGGCAGGGGACGAAGCAATCAGCCCCAGCATTTT
TRBJ1-5 | . | . | TRBV19 | 13 | CASSGGINQPQHF | TGTGCCAGTAGCGGAGGCATCAATCAGCCCCAGCATTTT
TRBJ2-1 | once | . | TRBV18 | 15 | CASSPRTTSLYEQFF | TGTGCCAGCTCACCACGGACTACCTCTCTCTATGAGCAGTTCTTC
TRBJ1-2 | . | . | TRBV29-1 | 12 | CSVEAANYGYTF | TGCAGCGTTGAAGCGGCTAACTATGGCTACACCTTC
TRBJ2-5 | . | . | TRBV7-5 | 22 | CVRSFDWKSVGASGRNQETQYF | TGTGTCAGAAGCTTTGATTGGAAGTCTGTCGGGGCTAGCGGGCGAAACCAAGAGACCCAGTACTTC
TRBJ2-7 | once | . | TRBV27 | 14 | CASSISRRLSEQYF | TGTGCCAGCAGTATATCTCGCCGACTATCCGAGCAGTACTTC
TRBJ1-2 | . | . | TRBV7-2 | 15 | CASSLRQPGGYGYTF | TGTGCCAGCAGCTTAAGGCAGCCAGGTGGCTATGGCTACACCTTC
TRBJ2-2 | few | TRBD2 | TRBV5-6 | 19 | CASSPRLLAGVFGTGELFF | TGTGCCAGCAGCCCACGCTTACTAGCGGGAGTTTTTGGCACCGGGGAGCTGTTTTTT
TRBJ1-6 | . | . | TRBV5-8 | 14 | CASSSRPGDSPLHF | TGTGCCAGCAGTTCTCGCCCCGGAGATTCACCCCTCCACTTT
TRBJ2-5 | once | . | TRBV28 | 17 | CASSLWGGLFSQETQYF | TGTGCCAGCAGTTTATGGGGGGGGCTTTTCTCCCAAGAGACCCAGTACTTC
TRBJ2-1 | . | . | TRBV10-1 | 19 | CASSERLGSYWSSYNEQFF | TGCGCCAGCAGTGAGCGTCTGGGGAGTTATTGGAGCTCCTACAATGAGCAGTTCTTC
TRBJ2-7 | . | TRBD2 | TRBV7-2 | 14 | CASSLGLATSEQYF | TGTGCCAGCAGCTTGGGACTAGCGACCTCCGAGCAGTACTTC
TRBJ2-7 | . | TRBD1 | TRBV18 | 16 | CASSPGRDRSSYEQYF | TGTGCCAGCTCACCAGGCCGGGACAGGAGCTCCTACGAGCAGTACTTC
TRBJ1-2 | . | . | TRBV7-2 | 14 | CASSLAPRSGGYTF | TGTGCCAGCAGCTTAGCCCCCAGATCCGGGGGCTACACCTTC
TRBJ1-1 | . | TRBD1 | TRBV18 | 14 | CASRRTGANTEAFF | TGTGCCAGCCGGCGCACAGGGGCGAACACTGAAGCTTTCTTT
TRBJ2-5 | . | TRBD2 | TRBV5-1 | 16 | CASRLAGSGSPETQYF | TGCGCCAGCAGATTGGCCGGTAGCGGGAGTCCAGAGACCCAGTACTTC
TRBJ2-7 | . | TRBD1 | TRBV25-1 | 16 | CASSALAGQGSYEQYF | TGTGCCAGCAGTGCTTTAGCCGGACAGGGTTCCTACGAGCAGTACTTC
TRBJ2-7 | . | . | TRBV6-5 | 12 | CASRAEVGEQYF | TGTGCCAGCAGGGCCGAGGTAGGCGAGCAGTACTTC
TRBJ2-7 | once | TRBD1 | TRBV30 | 14 | CAWSDPGGPYEQYF | TGTGCCTGGAGTGACCCAGGGGGACCCTACGAGCAGTACTTC
TRBJ1-2 | . | . | TRBV12-3/TRBV12-4 | 12 | CASSLYSGGYTF | TGTGCCAGCAGTTTATACAGTGGCGGCTACACCTTC
TRBJ1-5 | . | . | TRBV4-1 | 16 | CASSQVGFSLNQPQHF | TGCGCCAGCAGCCAAGTTGGTTTCAGTCTTAATCAGCCCCAGCATTTT
TRBJ1-5 | . | . | TRBV4-3 | 16 | CASSQDATTGVQPQHF | TGCGCCAGCAGCCAAGACGCAACTACCGGTGTTCAGCCCCAGCATTTT
TRBJ2-7 | . | . | TRBV5-4 | 13 | CASSSGLSYEQYF | TGTGCCAGCAGCTCTGGACTGTCCTACGAGCAGTACTTC
TRBJ2-7 | . | TRBD1 | TRBV15 | 15 | CATSGYGTGSREQYF | TGTGCCACCAGCGGTTACGGGACAGGGAGTCGGGAGCAGTACTTC
TRBJ2-7 | . | . | TRBV7-2 | 14 | CASRSYGTSYEQYF | TGTGCCAGCAGGTCGTACGGGACATCTTACGAGCAGTACTTC
TRBJ2-3 | once | TRBD2 | TRBV30 | 16 | CAWGAGSGRTTDTQYF | TGTGCCTGGGGGGCCGGCAGCGGGAGGACCACAGATACGCAGTATTTT
TRBJ2-1 | . | TRBD2 | TRBV6-5 | 13 | CASRSGRNNEQFF | TGTGCCAGCAGGAGCGGGAGAAACAATGAGCAGTTCTTC
TRBJ2-7 | . | TRBD2 | TRBV7-9 | 14 | CASSIERERHEQYF | TGTGCCAGCAGCATAGAGCGGGAGCGGCACGAGCAGTACTTC
TRBJ2-3 | . | . | TRBV18 | 15 | CASSPWGAYTDTQYF | TGTGCCAGCTCACCATGGGGAGCCTACACAGATACGCAGTATTTT
TRBJ2-5 | . | . | TRBV6-5 | 12 | CASTALGETQYF | TGTGCCAGCACCGCCCTCGGGGAGACCCAGTACTTC
TRBJ2-1 | . | . | TRBV5-1 | 14 | CASSLGQTTDEQFF | TGCGCCAGCAGCTTAGGCCAGACAACCGATGAGCAGTTCTTC
TRBJ1-6 | . | . | TRBV3-1/TRBV3-2 | 12 | CASSQGSSPLHF | TGTGCCAGCAGCCAAGGAAGCTCACCCCTCCACTTT
TRBJ1-2 | . | TRBD1 | TRBV10-3 | 13 | CAITDDRGNGYTF | TGTGCCATCACCGATGACAGGGGGAATGGCTACACCTTC
TRBJ1-2 | . | . | TRBV7-2 | 16 | CASSLGSGAPDYGYTF | TGTGCCAGCAGCTTAGGAAGTGGGGCGCCTGACTATGGCTACACCTTC
TRBJ1-5 | once | TRBD1 | TRBV20-1 | 14 | CSASDRGRNQPQHF | TGCAGTGCTAGTGACAGGGGGAGGAATCAGCCCCAGCATTTT
TRBJ1-2 | . | TRBD1 | TRBV5-6 | 16 | CASSLFGQVINYGYTF | TGTGCCAGCAGCTTGTTTGGACAGGTCATAAACTATGGCTACACCTTC
TRBJ1-1 | . | . | TRBV10-3 | 16 | CASRPGSSTLNTEAFF | TGTGCCAGTCGGCCAGGGTCCTCGACTTTAAACACTGAAGCTTTCTTT
TRBJ2-1 | once | TRBD2 | TRBV10-3 | 16 | CAIGRESGSSYNEQFF | TGTGCCATCGGGCGAGAAAGCGGGAGCTCCTACAATGAGCAGTTCTTC
TRBJ1-1 | . | TRBD1 | TRBV6-2/TRBV6-3 | 15 | CASSWGQLMNTEAFF | TGTGCCAGCAGTTGGGGACAGCTGATGAACACTGAAGCTTTCTTT
TRBJ2-1 | . | TRBD2 | TRBV14 | 16 | CASSVVLAGVGEEQFF | TGTGCCAGCAGCGTGGTACTAGCGGGAGTCGGGGAGGAGCAGTTCTTC
TRBJ2-1 | . | TRBD2 | TRBV5-1 | 18 | CASSQGLAGGTLYNEQFF | TGCGCCAGCAGCCAAGGACTAGCGGGAGGGACTCTCTACAATGAGCAGTTCTTC
TRBJ1-4 | . | . | TRBV19 | 15 | CASSVGGAGNEKLFF | TGTGCCAGCTCGGTTGGGGGCGCAGGTAATGAAAAACTGTTTTTT
TRBJ2-1 | . | TRBD2 | TRBV9 | 17 | CASSVRTSGSSYNEQFF | TGTGCCAGCAGCGTACGGACTAGCGGGAGTTCGTACAATGAGCAGTTCTTC
TRBJ2-2 | . | . | TRBV2 | 14 | CASSESRGTGELFF | TGTGCCAGCAGTGAATCGAGAGGAACCGGGGAGCTGTTTTTT
TRBJ2-7 | . | . | TRBV30 | 11 | CAWSVNNEQYF | TGTGCCTGGAGCGTAAATAACGAGCAGTACTTC
TRBJ2-7 | . | . | TRBV5-1 | 13 | CASSSTGQSEQYF | TGCGCCAGCAGCTCAACAGGACAGAGCGAGCAGTACTTC